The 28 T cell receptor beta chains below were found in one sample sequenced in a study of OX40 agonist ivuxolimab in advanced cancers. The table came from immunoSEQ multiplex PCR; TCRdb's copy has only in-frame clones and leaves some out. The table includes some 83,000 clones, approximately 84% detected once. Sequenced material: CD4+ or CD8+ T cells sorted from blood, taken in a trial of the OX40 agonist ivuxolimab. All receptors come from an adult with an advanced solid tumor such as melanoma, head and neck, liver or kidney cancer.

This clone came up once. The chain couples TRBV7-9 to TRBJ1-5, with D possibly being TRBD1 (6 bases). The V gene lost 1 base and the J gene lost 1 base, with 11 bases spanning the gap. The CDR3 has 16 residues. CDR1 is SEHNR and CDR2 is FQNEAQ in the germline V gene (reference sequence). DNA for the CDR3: TGTGCCAGCAGCTTAGTGGGGGGCCCAAGCAATCAGCCCCAGCATTTT. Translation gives CASSLVGGPSNQPQHF.

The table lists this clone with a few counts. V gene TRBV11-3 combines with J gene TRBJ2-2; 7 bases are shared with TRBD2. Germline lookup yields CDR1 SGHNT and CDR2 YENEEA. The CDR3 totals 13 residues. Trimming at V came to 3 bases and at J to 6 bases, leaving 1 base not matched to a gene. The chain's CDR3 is CASSLGGSGELFF. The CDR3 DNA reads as TGTGCCAGCAGCTTGGGGGGGTCCGGGGAGCTGTTTTTT.

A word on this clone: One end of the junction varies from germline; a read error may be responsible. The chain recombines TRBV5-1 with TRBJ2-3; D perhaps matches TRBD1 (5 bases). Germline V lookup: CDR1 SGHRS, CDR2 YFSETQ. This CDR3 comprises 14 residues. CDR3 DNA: TGCGCCAGCAGCGAGGACATAAGCACAGATACGCGGTATTTT. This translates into CASSEDISTDTRYF.

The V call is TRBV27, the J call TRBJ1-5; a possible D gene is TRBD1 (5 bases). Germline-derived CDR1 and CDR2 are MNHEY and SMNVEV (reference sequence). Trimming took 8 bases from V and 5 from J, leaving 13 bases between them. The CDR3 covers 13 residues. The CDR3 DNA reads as TGTGCCAGCGGTACTGACAGCTATCAGCCCCAGCATTTT. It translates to CASGTDSYQPQHF.

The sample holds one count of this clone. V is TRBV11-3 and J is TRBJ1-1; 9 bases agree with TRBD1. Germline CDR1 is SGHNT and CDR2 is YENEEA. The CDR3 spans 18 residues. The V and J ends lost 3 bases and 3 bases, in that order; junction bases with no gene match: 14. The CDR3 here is CASSFRPGQGFGDTEAFF. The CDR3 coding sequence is TGTGCCAGCAGCTTCAGACCGGGACAGGGCTTTGGGGACACTGAAGCTTTCTTT.

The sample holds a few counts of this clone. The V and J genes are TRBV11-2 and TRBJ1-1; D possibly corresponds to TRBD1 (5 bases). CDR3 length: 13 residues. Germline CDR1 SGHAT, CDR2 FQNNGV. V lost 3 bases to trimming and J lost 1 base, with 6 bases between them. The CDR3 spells CASSLTENTEAFF. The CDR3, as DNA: TGTGCCAGCAGCTTGACAGAGAACACTGAAGCTTTCTTT.

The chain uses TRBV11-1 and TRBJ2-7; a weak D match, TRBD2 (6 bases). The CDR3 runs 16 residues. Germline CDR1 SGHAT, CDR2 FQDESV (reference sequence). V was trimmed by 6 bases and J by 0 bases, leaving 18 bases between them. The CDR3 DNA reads TGTGCCAGCAGACAGTCCGGGGGAACCTCCTCCTACGAGCAGTACTTC. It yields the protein CASRQSGGTSSYEQYF.

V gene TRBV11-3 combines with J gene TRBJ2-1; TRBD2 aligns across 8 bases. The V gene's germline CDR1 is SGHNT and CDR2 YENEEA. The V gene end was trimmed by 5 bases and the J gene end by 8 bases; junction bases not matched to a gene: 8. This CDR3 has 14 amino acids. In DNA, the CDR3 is TGTGCCAGCAGCATGAGGACTAGCAACTATGAGCAGTTCTTC. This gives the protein CASSMRTSNYEQFF.

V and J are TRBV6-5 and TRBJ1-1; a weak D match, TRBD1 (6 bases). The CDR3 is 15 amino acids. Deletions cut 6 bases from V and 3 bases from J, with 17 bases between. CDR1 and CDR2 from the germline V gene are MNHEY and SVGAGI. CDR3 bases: TGTGCCAGCAGCCTAGACATAGGGGGGTACACTGAAGCTTTCTTT. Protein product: CASSLDIGGYTEAFF.

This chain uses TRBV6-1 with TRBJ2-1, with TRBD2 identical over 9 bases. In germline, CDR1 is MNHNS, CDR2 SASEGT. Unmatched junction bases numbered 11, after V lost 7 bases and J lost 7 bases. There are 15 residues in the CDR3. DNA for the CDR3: TGTGCCAGCATTGGGCGGGGGGGCCGGTTTAATGAGCAGTTCTTC. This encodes CASIGRGGRFNEQFF.

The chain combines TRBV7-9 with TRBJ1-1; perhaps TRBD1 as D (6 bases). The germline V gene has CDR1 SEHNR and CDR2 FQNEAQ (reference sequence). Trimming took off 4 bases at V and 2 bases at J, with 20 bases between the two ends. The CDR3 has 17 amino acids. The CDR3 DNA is TGTGCCAGCAGCTCAGGGACATTCGTACGCACCAACACTGAAGCTTTCTTT. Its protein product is CASSSGTFVRTNTEAFF.

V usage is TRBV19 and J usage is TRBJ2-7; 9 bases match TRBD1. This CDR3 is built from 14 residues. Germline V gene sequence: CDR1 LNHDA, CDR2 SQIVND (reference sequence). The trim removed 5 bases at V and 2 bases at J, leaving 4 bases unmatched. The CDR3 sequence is CASSATGGAYEQYF. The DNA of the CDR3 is TGTGCCAGTAGTGCCACAGGGGGCGCCTACGAGCAGTACTTC.

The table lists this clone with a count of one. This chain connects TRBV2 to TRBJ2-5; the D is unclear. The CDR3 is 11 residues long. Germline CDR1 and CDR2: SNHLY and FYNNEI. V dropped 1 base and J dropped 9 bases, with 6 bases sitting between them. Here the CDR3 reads CASSEGGAQYF. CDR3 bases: TGTGCCAGCAGTGAAGGTGGGGCCCAGTACTTC.

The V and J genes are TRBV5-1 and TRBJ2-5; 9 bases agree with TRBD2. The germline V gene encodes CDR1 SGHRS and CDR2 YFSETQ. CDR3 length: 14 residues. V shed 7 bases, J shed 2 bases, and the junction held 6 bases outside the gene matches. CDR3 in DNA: TGCGCCAGCGAGGCGGGAGGGCCACAAGAGACCCAGTACTTC. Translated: CASEAGGPQETQYF.

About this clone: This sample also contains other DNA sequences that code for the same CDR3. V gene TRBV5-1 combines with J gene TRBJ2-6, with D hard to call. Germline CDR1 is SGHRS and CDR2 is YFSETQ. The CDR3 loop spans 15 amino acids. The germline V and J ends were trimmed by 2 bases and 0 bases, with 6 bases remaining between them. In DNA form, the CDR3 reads TGCGCCAGCAGCTTAGGCGGCTCTGGGGCCAACGTCCTGACTTTC. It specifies CASSLGGSGANVLTF.

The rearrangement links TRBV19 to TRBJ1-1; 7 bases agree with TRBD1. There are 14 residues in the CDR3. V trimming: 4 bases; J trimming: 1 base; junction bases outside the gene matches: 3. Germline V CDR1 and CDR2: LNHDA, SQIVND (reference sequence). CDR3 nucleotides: TGTGCCAGTAGTAAGGGGGCCGGGAACACTGAAGCTTTCTTT. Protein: CASSKGAGNTEAFF.

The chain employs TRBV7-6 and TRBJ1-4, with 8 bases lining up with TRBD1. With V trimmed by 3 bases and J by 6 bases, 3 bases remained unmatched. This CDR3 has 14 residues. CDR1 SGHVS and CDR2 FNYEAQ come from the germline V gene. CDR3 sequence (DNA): TGTGCCAGCAGCTTCGGACAGGGTTATGAAAAACTGTTTTTT. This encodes CASSFGQGYEKLFF.

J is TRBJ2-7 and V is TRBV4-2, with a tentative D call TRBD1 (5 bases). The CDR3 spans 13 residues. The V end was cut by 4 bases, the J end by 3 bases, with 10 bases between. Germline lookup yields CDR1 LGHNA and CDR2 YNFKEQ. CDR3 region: CASSPQQDYEQYF. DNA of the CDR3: TGTGCCAGCAGCCCGCAACAGGACTACGAGCAGTACTTC.

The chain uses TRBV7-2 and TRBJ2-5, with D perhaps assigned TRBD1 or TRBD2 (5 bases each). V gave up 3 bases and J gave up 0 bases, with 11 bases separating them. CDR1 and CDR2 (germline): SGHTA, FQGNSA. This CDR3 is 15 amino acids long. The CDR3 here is CASSLGTQYQETQYF. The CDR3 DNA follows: TGTGCCAGCAGCTTGGGGACCCAGTACCAAGAGACCCAGTACTTC.

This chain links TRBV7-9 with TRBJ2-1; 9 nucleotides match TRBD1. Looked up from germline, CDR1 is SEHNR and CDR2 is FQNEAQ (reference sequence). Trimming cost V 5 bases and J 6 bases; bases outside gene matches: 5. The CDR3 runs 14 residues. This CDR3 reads CASSPRTGVNEQFF. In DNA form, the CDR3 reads TGTGCCAGCAGCCCGCGGACAGGGGTCAATGAGCAGTTCTTC.

CDR3 coding DNA: TGTGCCAGCCCCGGGAGGCTAAACACTGAAGCTTTCTTT. It specifies CASPGRLNTEAFF. This chain uses TRBV6-6 with TRBJ1-1; D not certain. CDR3 length equals 13 residues. Trimming pared 8 bases from V and 2 bases from J, leaving 12 bases between. Germline-derived CDR1 and CDR2 are MNHNY and SVGAGI (reference sequence).

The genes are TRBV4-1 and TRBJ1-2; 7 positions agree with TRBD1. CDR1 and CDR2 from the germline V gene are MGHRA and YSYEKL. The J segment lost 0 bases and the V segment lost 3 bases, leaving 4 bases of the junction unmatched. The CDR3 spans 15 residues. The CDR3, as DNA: TGCGCCAGCAGCCAGACGACAGGGACTAACTATGGCTACACCTTC. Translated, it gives CASSQTTGTNYGYTF.

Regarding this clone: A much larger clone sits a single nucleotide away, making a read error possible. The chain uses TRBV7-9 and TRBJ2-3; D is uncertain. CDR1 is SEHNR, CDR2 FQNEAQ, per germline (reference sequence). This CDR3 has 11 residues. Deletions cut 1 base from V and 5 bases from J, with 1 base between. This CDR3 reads CASSLEDTQYF. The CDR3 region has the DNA TGTGCCAGCAGCTTAGAAGATACGCAGTATTTT.

This chain's CDR3 is CASSLVVLTGELFF. The CDR3 nucleotides read TGTGCCAGCAGCTTAGTAGTACTCACCGGGGAGCTGTTTTTT. The chain is built from TRBV11-2 and TRBJ2-2; D unresolved. CDR1 is SGHAT and CDR2 is FQNNGV in the germline V gene. V was pared by 1 base and J by 4 bases, with 7 bases between. CDR3 length: 14 residues. Full variable domain (missing parts from reference TRBV11-2 and TRBJ2-2): EAGVAQSPRYKIIEKRQSVAFWCNPISGHATLYWYQQILGQGPKLLIQFQNNGVVDDSQLPKDRFSAERLKGVDSTLKIQPAKLEDSAVYLCASSLVVLTGELFFGEGSRLTVL.

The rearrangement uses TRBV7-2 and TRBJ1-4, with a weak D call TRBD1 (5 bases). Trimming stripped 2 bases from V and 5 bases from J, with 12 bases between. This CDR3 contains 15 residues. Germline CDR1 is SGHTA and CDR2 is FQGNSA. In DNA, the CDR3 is TGTGCCAGCAGCTTATGGTCGGGGCGGAATGAAAAACTGTTTTTT. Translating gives CASSLWSGRNEKLFF.

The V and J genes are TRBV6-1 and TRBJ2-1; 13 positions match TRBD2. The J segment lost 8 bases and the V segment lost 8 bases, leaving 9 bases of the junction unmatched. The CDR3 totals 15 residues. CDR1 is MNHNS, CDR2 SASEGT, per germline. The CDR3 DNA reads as TGTGCCAGCCAAAATGGACTAGCGGGGGCTGATGAGCAGTTCTTC. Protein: CASQNGLAGADEQFF.

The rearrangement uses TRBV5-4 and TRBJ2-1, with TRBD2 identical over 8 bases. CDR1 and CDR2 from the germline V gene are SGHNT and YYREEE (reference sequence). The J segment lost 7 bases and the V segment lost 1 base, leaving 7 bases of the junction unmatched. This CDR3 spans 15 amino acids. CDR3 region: CASSLRRGGGNEQFF. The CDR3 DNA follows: TGTGCCAGCAGCTTGCGACGGGGGGGCGGAAATGAGCAGTTCTTC.

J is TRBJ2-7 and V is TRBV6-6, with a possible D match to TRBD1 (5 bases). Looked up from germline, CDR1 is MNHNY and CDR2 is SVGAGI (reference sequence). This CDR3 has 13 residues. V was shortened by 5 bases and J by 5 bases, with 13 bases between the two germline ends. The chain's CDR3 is CASSQQVPHEQYF. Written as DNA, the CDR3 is TGTGCCAGCAGTCAACAGGTGCCCCACGAGCAGTACTTC.